The sample holds many counts of the clone carrying this T cell receptor beta chain. Its matching antigen is unknown. CDR1 is SQVTM and CDR2 is ANQGSEA in the germline V gene. Trimming took 2 bases from V and 2 from J, leaving 3 bases between them. The CDR3 covers 11 residues. Building of the TCR beta libraries involved iRepertoire HTBI primers and Arm-PCR of CDR3 regions. From the multiplex PCR reads, TCRdb called clonotypes with MiXCR, one entry per CDR3 protein. The sample consists of over 400,000 distinct CDR3 sequences, roughly 15% of them appearing once. The record originates from a study of regulatory T cells in long-lasting Graves disease. Study results and caveats: New patients shared 950 to 1,000 public clonotypes, fewer than the approximately 3,000 shared by persistent patients.

Time point in this sample: newly diagnosed GD, antithyroid drugs for less than 3 months. After RNA was extracted from PBMCs, the TCR library was made from it. Diagnoses of Graves' disease were made by American Thyroid Association guidelines. This sample also appeared in a second study, on T cells in Graves' hyperthyroidism and ophthalmopathy. That source notes: Those with hyperthyroidism were 18 to 65 years old, newly diagnosed, and ill for under 2 months. Researchers ran a first-round RT-PCR on the TCR CDR3 using the HTBI primer set.

This rearrangement joins TRBV29-1 to TRBJ1-1; D is undetermined. Here the sequenced sample was peripheral blood mononuclear cells (PBMCs), taken at new diagnosis, from a patient treated with antithyroid drugs. The sequence was collected from a woman aged 45-65 years with Graves disease. CDR3 sequence reads: CSVEFNTEAFF. CDR3 sequence (DNA): TGCAGCGTTGAATTTAACACTGAAGCTTTCTTT.